Below, 16 T cell receptor beta chains from the same sample are listed, as sequenced in a study of cytomegalovirus exposure and HLA in healthy donors. This PCR relied on a set of 60 Vbeta primers and 13 Jbeta primers. Data came from immunoSEQ multiplex PCR; TCRdb stores just in-frame clones and leaves some out. The data contain 100,000 to 150,000 clones, 60% to 85% of them singletons. The sequenced sample consisted of PBMCs. Receptors originate from a woman aged 40 to 49 in good health and CMV-seropositive.

On this clone itself: The sample holds other DNA sequences that translate to the same CDR3. The V gene is TRBV30, the J gene TRBJ1-1; unclear D gene. With 0 bases removed from V and 5 bases from J, the gap between germline ends came to 10 bases. Germline-derived CDR1 and CDR2 are GTSNPN and SVGIG (reference sequence). This CDR3 is built from 13 residues. In nucleotides, the CDR3 is TGTGCCTGGAGTGTACGTGGCGGGACTGAAGCTTTCTTT. Protein product: CAWSVRGGTEAFF.

This rearrangement joins TRBV2 to TRBJ1-1; D is ambiguous. The V gene's germline CDR1 is SNHLY and CDR2 FYNNEI. This CDR3 has 13 residues. The V end was cut by 7 bases, the J end by 5 bases, with 14 bases between. DNA of the CDR3: TGTGCCAGCACCTCGACGAGGCAAACTGAAGCTTTCTTT. Protein product: CASTSTRQTEAFF.

This clone was found once. This chain links TRBV4-3 with TRBJ1-2, with D maybe TRBD1 (5 bases). The CDR3 has 16 residues. Looked up from germline, CDR1 is LGHNA and CDR2 is YSLEER. V lost 1 base and J 5 bases, leaving 17 bases between the germline ends. The chain's CDR3 is CASSQGSRTPRYGYTF. As DNA, the CDR3 is TGCGCCAGCAGCCAAGGCAGCAGGACACCACGGTATGGCTACACCTTC.

This chain links TRBV18 with TRBJ2-7, with 7 positions matching TRBD1. The CDR3 spans 11 residues. The junction had 0 bases not matched to a gene; V was cut back by 5 bases and J by 5 bases. The V gene's germline CDR1 is KGHSH and CDR2 LQKENI. Here the CDR3 DNA reads TGTGCCAGCTCAACAGGGGACGAGCAGTACTTC. Translating it yields CASSTGDEQYF.

The chain carries TRBV27 and TRBJ1-6, with D perhaps matching TRBD1 (6 bases). The V and J ends lost 8 bases and 0 bases respectively, with 20 bases between them. Germline CDR1 and CDR2: MNHEY and SMNVEV (reference sequence). The CDR3 extends over 18 amino acids. CDR3 loop: CASGLDSPLSSYNSPLHF. DNA for the CDR3: TGTGCCAGCGGATTGGACAGCCCATTAAGCTCCTATAATTCACCCCTCCACTTT.

The chain carries TRBV19 and TRBJ2-5; D perhaps matches TRBD2 (5 bases). CDR1 and CDR2 (germline): LNHDA, SQIVND (reference sequence). V was pared by 5 bases and J by 2 bases, with 15 bases between. This CDR3 has 15 residues. This CDR3 reads CASSRGGLSQETQYF. Written as DNA, the CDR3 is TGTGCCAGTAGTCGAGGAGGACTCTCTCAAGAGACCCAGTACTTC.

The chain couples TRBV25-1 to TRBJ2-7, with 8 nucleotides matching TRBD2. There are 15 residues in the CDR3. V lost 2 bases to trimming and J lost 6 bases; unmatched junction nucleotides: 9. Germline-derived CDR1 and CDR2 are MGHDK and SYGVNS. The CDR3 coding sequence is TGTGCCAGCAGTGAAGAGATAGCGGGAAGGAGCGAGCAGTACTTC. The encoded protein is CASSEEIAGRSEQYF.

This clone was found once. V and J are TRBV7-9 and TRBJ2-1; TRBD1 agrees at 7 bases. V trimming: 2 bases; J trimming: 4 bases; junction bases outside the gene matches: 2. The CDR3 length is 14 residues. The germline gives CDR1 SEHNR, CDR2 FQNEAQ (reference sequence). The CDR3 nucleotides read TGTGCCAGCAGCTTACGGGACAGATACAATGAGCAGTTCTTC. Translated: CASSLRDRYNEQFF.

In its sample, this clone was seen once. This rearrangement joins TRBV6-9 to TRBJ1-2, with D hard to call. The germline gives CDR1 MNHGY, CDR2 SVAAGI. The CDR3 length is 15 residues. Trimming shortened V by 7 bases and J by 1 base, and 16 bases separated the two germline ends. The CDR3: CASKNHPGINYGYTF. CDR3 bases: TGTGCCAGCAAAAACCACCCGGGTATTAACTATGGCTACACCTTC.

The CDR3 reads CAIGSTSGEFQETQYF. Here the CDR3 DNA reads TGTGCCATCGGATCGACTAGCGGGGAATTCCAAGAGACCCAGTACTTC. The V and J genes are TRBV10-3 and TRBJ2-5, with 11 bases that match TRBD2. The germline gives CDR1 ENHRY, CDR2 SYGVKD. J lost 1 base, V lost 8 bases, and 9 bases had no gene match. CDR3 size: 16 residues.

This clone came up once. The chain recombines TRBV27 with TRBJ2-1; 15 bases fit TRBD2. This CDR3 spans 17 amino acids. Germline CDR1 reads MNHEY; CDR2 reads SMNVEV (reference sequence). V shed 4 bases, J shed 5 bases, and the junction held 6 bases outside the gene matches. The CDR3 sequence: CASSSYGLAGGNNEQFF. The DNA of the CDR3 is TGTGCCAGCAGTTCCTACGGACTAGCGGGAGGGAACAATGAGCAGTTCTTC.

The rearrangement uses TRBV19 and TRBJ2-1, with TRBD2 matching over 9 bases. Germline V gives CDR1 LNHDA, CDR2 SQIVND (reference sequence). This CDR3 has 14 amino acids. After removal of 6 bases from V and 8 bases from J, the junction contained 8 bases not matched to a gene. The CDR3 protein is CASRVAGDHDEQFF. For the CDR3, the DNA is TGTGCCAGTAGGGTAGCGGGAGATCACGATGAGCAGTTCTTC.

The V call is TRBV9, the J call TRBJ1-2; 7 nucleotides line up with TRBD1. V trimming: 1 base; J trimming: 6 bases; junction bases outside the gene matches: 6. The CDR3 runs 14 residues. Germline-derived CDR1 and CDR2 are SGDLS and YYNGEE. CDR3 sequence (DNA): TGTGCCAGCAGCGTAACCCACAGGGGCCATGGCTACACCTTC. This codes for CASSVTHRGHGYTF. The whole variable domain, filled in from reference TRBV9 and TRBJ1-2, reads DSGVTQTPKHLITATGQRVTLRCSPRSGDLSVYWYQQSLDQGLQFLIQYYNGEERAKGNILERFSAQQFPDLHSELNLSSLELGDSALYFCASSVTHRGHGYTFGSGTRLTVV.

This chain links TRBV5-8 with TRBJ2-3; 7 nucleotides align to TRBD2. V shed 2 bases and J 0 bases; nucleotides not matched to a gene: 3. The germline V gene has CDR1 SGHTS and CDR2 YDEGEE. The CDR3 has 15 amino acids. The CDR3 DNA reads as TGTGCCAGCAGCTTTGGTAGCGGGAGCACAGATACGCAGTATTTT. This gives the protein CASSFGSGSTDTQYF.

The chain carries TRBV25-1 and TRBJ2-7, with 7 positions matching TRBD1. V trimming: 4 bases; J trimming: 9 bases; junction bases outside the gene matches: 9. The CDR3 length is 13 residues. The germline CDR1 and CDR2 sequences are MGHDK and SYGVNS. The CDR3 here is CASSAPGQPGQYF. DNA of the CDR3: TGTGCCAGCAGTGCTCCGGGACAGCCAGGGCAGTACTTC.

Here the CDR3 reads CASSAQRTSGRVEQFF. In nucleotides, the CDR3 is TGTGCCAGCAGCGCCCAAAGGACTAGCGGTAGGGTTGAGCAGTTCTTC. The chain combines TRBV9 with TRBJ2-1; 10 bases map to TRBD2. Germline CDR1 SGDLS, CDR2 YYNGEE. The CDR3 has 16 residues. J lost 9 bases, V lost 3 bases, and 12 bases had no gene match.